The 23 T cell receptor beta chains reported below all come from one sample, sequenced in a study of cytomegalovirus exposure and HLA in healthy donors. The PCR made use of 60 Vbeta and 13 Jbeta primers. Assay: immunoSEQ multiplex PCR; the TCRdb copy retains only in-frame clones and omits some. This sample carries 150,000 to 200,000 clones, 70% to 90% of them seen once, and the ten largest clones take about 2%. The specimen sequenced was PBMCs. These TCRs come from a woman aged 30 to 39 in good health and CMV-seronegative.

The chain is built from TRBV4-1 and TRBJ1-1, with 7 bases aligning to TRBD1. CDR1 is MGHRA, CDR2 YSYEKL, per germline. The CDR3 loop spans 13 amino acids. The V segment lost 0 bases and the J segment 7 bases; nucleotides outside the gene matches: 2. Written as DNA, the CDR3 is TGCGCCAGCAGCCAAGAGACAGGGCTTGAAGCTTTCTTT. This encodes CASSQETGLEAFF.

This clone was counted once. CDR3 sequence: CSVGPGQGSYNEQFF. In DNA form, the CDR3 reads TGCAGCGTTGGACCGGGACAGGGATCCTACAATGAGCAGTTCTTC. The chain couples TRBV29-1 to TRBJ2-1; 9 bases line up with TRBD1. The CDR3 is 15 amino acids. The trim removed 4 bases at V and 1 base at J, leaving 5 bases unmatched. The germline V gene encodes CDR1 SQVTM and CDR2 ANQGSEA.

The V gene is TRBV2, the J gene TRBJ2-2; D is uncertain. The CDR3 consists of 15 residues. Trimming took off 3 bases at V and 4 bases at J, with 12 bases between the two ends. CDR1 is SNHLY, CDR2 FYNNEI, per germline. The CDR3: CASSDRQAGTGELFF. DNA for the CDR3: TGTGCCAGCAGTGATCGCCAGGCTGGCACCGGGGAGCTGTTTTTT.

A few counts support this clone. The V and J genes are TRBV6-1 and TRBJ1-1; D is unresolved. Trimming left V 0 bases short and J 6 bases short, with 14 bases between. The CDR3 spans 15 residues. CDR1 is MNHNS, CDR2 SASEGT, per germline. CDR3: CASSEAHGRAPEAFF. The DNA for the CDR3 is TGTGCCAGCAGTGAAGCCCACGGGCGGGCGCCTGAAGCTTTCTTT.

The chain combines TRBV9 with TRBJ2-3; unclear D gene. CDR1 is SGDLS and CDR2 is YYNGEE in the germline V gene. V lost 0 bases to trimming and J lost 0 bases, with 11 bases between them. The CDR3 length is 16 residues. The DNA for the CDR3 is TGTGCCAGCAGCGTAGCGCCAGAACCTAGCACAGATACGCAGTATTTT. Amino acids: CASSVAPEPSTDTQYF.

This rearrangement joins TRBV5-1 to TRBJ1-1; 7 nucleotides agree with TRBD1. V trimming: 1 base; J trimming: 2 bases; junction bases outside the gene matches: 2. The CDR3 runs to 14 residues. The germline CDR1 and CDR2 sequences are SGHRS and YFSETQ. The CDR3 DNA reads as TGCGCCAGCAGCTTGTGGGACAGCAACACTGAAGCTTTCTTT. Its protein product is CASSLWDSNTEAFF.

V is TRBV9 and J is TRBJ2-2; D perhaps matches TRBD2 (6 bases). Between the trimmed V and J ends, which lost 0 bases and 0 bases, there was a span of 9 bases. Germline V gene sequence: CDR1 SGDLS, CDR2 YYNGEE. The CDR3 runs to 16 residues. CDR3 sequence: CASSVVGGANTGELFF. The CDR3 DNA sequence: TGTGCCAGCAGCGTAGTAGGAGGGGCGAACACCGGGGAGCTGTTTTTT.

This clone was detected once. The chain uses TRBV9 and TRBJ2-7, with 7 positions matching TRBD1. Trimming at V came to 0 bases and at J to 0 bases, leaving 9 bases not matched to a gene. Per germline, CDR1 SGDLS and CDR2 YYNGEE. This CDR3 contains 17 residues. The CDR3 nucleotides are TGTGCCAGCAGCGTAGCGGTAACAGGGGATAGCTCCTACGAGCAGTACTTC. It encodes CASSVAVTGDSSYEQYF.

This rearrangement joins TRBV2 to TRBJ2-1; possible D gene TRBD2, 5 bases. This CDR3 is 14 amino acids long. Trimming shortened V by 6 bases and J by 5 bases, and 14 bases separated the two germline ends. The germline CDR1 and CDR2 sequences are SNHLY and FYNNEI. This CDR3 reads CASRGPGLDNEQFF. The CDR3 bases are TGTGCCAGCAGGGGCCCCGGACTCGACAATGAGCAGTTCTTC.

The CDR3 DNA reads as TGTGCCAGCAGCTTAGCCCAGGATAATGGCTACACCTTC. This sequence encodes CASSLAQDNGYTF. V and J are TRBV11-2 and TRBJ1-2, with unresolved D. Germline V gives CDR1 SGHAT, CDR2 FQNNGV. The CDR3 runs 13 residues. Trimming cost V 1 base and J 6 bases, with 9 bases left between them.

The chain joins TRBV27 to TRBJ1-2, with TRBD1 matching over 11 bases. The CDR3 extends over 16 amino acids. The V and J ends lost 4 bases and 3 bases, in that order; junction bases with no gene match: 7. The germline CDR1 and CDR2 sequences are MNHEY and SMNVEV (reference sequence). The CDR3 reads CASSSLLGQGDYGYTF. CDR3 sequence (DNA): TGTGCCAGCAGTTCTCTATTGGGACAGGGGGACTATGGCTACACCTTC.

The J gene is TRBJ2-7, the V gene TRBV7-9; D unclear. Trimming pared 0 bases from V and 3 bases from J, leaving 9 bases between. Per the germline V gene, CDR1 is SEHNR and CDR2 is FQNEAQ (reference sequence). This CDR3 is built from 14 residues. The CDR3 region is CASSLADTFYEQYF. CDR3 in DNA: TGTGCCAGCAGCTTAGCCGACACCTTCTACGAGCAGTACTTC. Drawing the rest from reference TRBV7-9 and TRBJ2-7, the complete variable domain is DTGVSQNPRHKITKRGQNVTFRCDPISEHNRLYWYRQTLGQGPEFLTYFQNEAQLEKSRLLSDRFSAERPKGSFSTLEIQRTEQGDSAMYLCASSLADTFYEQYFGPGTRLTVT.

The V call is TRBV4-3, the J call TRBJ2-7; 13 positions agree with TRBD2. V gave up 0 bases and J gave up 3 bases; unmatched junction bases: 14. The germline V gene encodes CDR1 LGHNA and CDR2 YSLEER. The CDR3 has 20 residues. CDR3 bases: TGCGCCAGCAGCCAAGACCCCGGACTAGCGGGAGAAGGGGGCGGCTACGAGCAGTACTTC. It yields the protein CASSQDPGLAGEGGGYEQYF.

The chain links TRBV5-1 to TRBJ1-1; 8 bases align to TRBD1. This CDR3 is built from 15 residues. In germline, CDR1 is SGHRS, CDR2 YFSETQ. The trim removed 4 bases at V and 0 bases at J, leaving 5 bases unmatched. The CDR3 DNA follows: TGCGCCAGCAGCACCCGGACAGGGCTGAACACTGAAGCTTTCTTT. Protein product: CASSTRTGLNTEAFF.

The rearrangement joins TRBV4-3 to TRBJ1-4; D remains ambiguous. The CDR3 runs 15 residues. Trimming stripped 2 bases from V and 7 bases from J, with 14 bases between. CDR1 and CDR2 from the germline V gene are LGHNA and YSLEER. The CDR3 loop reads CASSQRTGLSEKLFF. CDR3 bases: TGCGCCAGCAGCCAACGGACCGGACTCAGTGAAAAACTGTTTTTT.

The rearrangement joins TRBV2 to TRBJ2-5; 16 bases are a match to TRBD2. CDR1 is SNHLY and CDR2 is FYNNEI in the germline V gene. The junction had 7 bases not matched to a gene; V was cut back by 4 bases and J by 5 bases. The CDR3 spans 17 residues. The CDR3 nucleotides read TGTGCCAGCAGTGCCCCGGGACTAGCGGGGGGGCGGGAGACCCAGTACTTC. Translation gives CASSAPGLAGGRETQYF.

This rearrangement joins TRBV7-9 to TRBJ2-5; 16 bases match TRBD2. Per the germline V gene, CDR1 is SEHNR and CDR2 is FQNEAQ (reference sequence). The CDR3 consists of 18 residues. Unmatched junction bases numbered 12, after V lost 5 bases and J lost 6 bases. The CDR3 bases are TGTGCCAGCAGCCTAGGGACTAGCGGGAGGGCAGGGGAGAAGACCCAGTACTTC. Translated: CASSLGTSGRAGEKTQYF.

The rearrangement uses TRBV7-6 and TRBJ2-7; 8 bases line up with TRBD2. CDR1 is SGHVS, CDR2 FNYEAQ, per germline. This CDR3 has 17 residues. The trim removed 1 base at V and 3 bases at J, leaving 11 bases unmatched. The CDR3 sequence: CASSLVRGGNRHYEQYF. Here the CDR3 DNA reads TGTGCCAGCAGCTTAGTTCGGGGGGGGAACCGTCACTACGAGCAGTACTTC. Together with reference TRBV7-6 and TRBJ2-7, the CDR3 gives the full variable domain: GAGVSQSPRYKVTKRGQDVALRCDPISGHVSLYWYRQALGQGPEFLTYFNYEAQQDKSGLPNDRFSAERPEGSISTLTIQRTEQRDSAMYRCASSLVRGGNRHYEQYFGPGTRLTVT.

The chain recombines TRBV9 with TRBJ2-7, with 9 nucleotides matching TRBD1. From germline, CDR1 is SGDLS and CDR2 YYNGEE. With V trimmed by 3 bases and J by 3 bases, 7 bases remained unmatched. The CDR3 spans 15 residues. For the CDR3, the DNA is TGTGCCAGCAGCGAAGGGGGACAGGGTCACTACGAGCAGTACTTC. Its translation is CASSEGGQGHYEQYF.

This sequence joins TRBV5-4 and TRBJ2-5, with 7 bases identical to TRBD2. Germline loops: CDR1 SGHNT, CDR2 YYREEE (reference sequence). The CDR3 contains 16 residues. The V segment lost 2 bases and the J segment 1 base; nucleotides outside the gene matches: 8. CDR3 sequence reads: CASSFGGGALQETQYF. DNA of the CDR3: TGTGCCAGCAGCTTCGGGGGAGGGGCTCTCCAAGAGACCCAGTACTTC.

The V gene is TRBV19, the J gene TRBJ2-5; TRBD2 agrees at 9 bases. The germline CDR1 and CDR2 sequences are LNHDA and SQIVND (reference sequence). This CDR3 is 14 amino acids long. J lost 5 bases, V lost 8 bases, and 9 bases had no gene match. Here the CDR3 reads CASAGSGGWETQYF. The CDR3 DNA follows: TGTGCCAGTGCTGGCAGCGGGGGGTGGGAGACCCAGTACTTC. The complete variable domain, with remaining parts taken from reference TRBV19 and TRBJ2-5, reads DGGITQSPKYLFRKEGQNVTLSCEQNLNHDAMYWYRQDPGQGLRLIYYSQIVNDFQKGDIAEGYSVSREKKESFPLTVTSAQKNPTAFYLCASAGSGGWETQYFGPGTRLLVL.

A note on this clone: A read error may produce the germline difference seen at one junction end. The rearrangement links TRBV6-5 to TRBJ2-4; the D gene is possibly TRBD1 (6 bases). Germline V gene lookup returns CDR1 MNHEY and CDR2 SVGAGI. The CDR3 has 13 residues. In DNA, the CDR3 is TGTGCCAGCAGGTCACAGGGCCTAAACAGTCAGTACTTC. Translation gives CASRSQGLNSQYF.

This chain uses TRBV28 with TRBJ1-4; D not certain. This CDR3 spans 14 amino acids. Between the trimmed V and J ends, which lost 2 bases and 3 bases, there was a span of 7 bases. The germline V gene encodes CDR1 MDHEN and CDR2 SYDVKM. DNA of the CDR3: TGTGCCAGCAGTTTAGGTCAGGCTAATGAAAAACTGTTTTTT. Its translation: CASSLGQANEKLFF. Using reference TRBV28 and TRBJ1-4 for the parts outside the CDR3, the full variable domain is DVKVTQSSRYLVKRTGEKVFLECVQDMDHENMFWYRQDPGLGLRLIYFSYDVKMKEKGDIPEGYSVSREKKERFSLILESASTNQTSMYLCASSLGQANEKLFFGSGTQLSVL.